Shown below are 5 T cell receptor beta chains from a single sample sequenced in a study of T cells in Graves' hyperthyroidism and ophthalmopathy. The investigators amplified TCR beta CDR3 regions from RNA transcripts. HTBI primers were used for first-round RT-PCR of the TCR CDR3. A single record per CDR3 protein comes from TCRdb applying MiXCR to the multiplex PCR reads. The repertoire holds 500,000 or so distinct CDR3 sequences, with roughly 18% as singletons. The sequenced sample was blood. The receptors derive from a woman younger than 30 with Graves' ophthalmopathy.

J is TRBJ1-5 and V is TRBV19; weak D call: TRBD1 (6 bases). The CDR3 has 16 amino acids. Deletions cut 5 bases from V and 5 bases from J, with 19 bases between. CDR1 is LNHDA and CDR2 is SQIVND in the germline V gene (reference sequence). CDR3 sequence (DNA): TGTGCCAGTAGTTCACGACTGGGGGGCGCGGATCAGCCCCAGCATTTT. This sequence encodes CASSSRLGGADQPQHF.

This clonotype was detected many times. V is TRBV20-1 and J is TRBJ2-1; 9 nucleotides match TRBD2. Trimming removed 0 bases from V and 8 bases from J; junction bases left unmatched: 8. CDR1 is DFQATT and CDR2 is SNEGSKA in the germline V gene (reference sequence). This CDR3 comprises 15 residues. The CDR3 is CSARDRAGGRDEQFF. In DNA, the CDR3 is TGCAGTGCTAGAGATCGGGCGGGAGGGAGAGATGAGCAGTTCTTC.

The sample holds many counts of this clonotype. CDR3 region: CASGHSDTQYF. The DNA of the CDR3 is TGTGCCAGCGGACATTCAGATACGCAGTATTTT. V is TRBV4-2 and J is TRBJ2-3; D might be TRBD1 (5 bases). The germline V and J ends were trimmed by 8 bases and 4 bases, with 7 bases remaining between them. This CDR3 contains 11 residues. The germline gives CDR1 LGHNA, CDR2 YNFKEQ.

This sequence joins TRBV2 and TRBJ1-5; TRBD1 might be the D (5 bases). Germline values: CDR1 SNHLY, CDR2 FYNNEI. This CDR3 spans 13 amino acids. V dropped 7 bases and J dropped 2 bases, with 9 bases sitting between them. The chain's CDR3 is CASMGVRNQPQHF. In DNA form, the CDR3 reads TGTGCCAGCATGGGGGTTCGCAATCAGCCCCAGCATTTT.

This clonotype was observed a few times. The chain recombines TRBV10-3 with TRBJ2-3; no definite D call. CDR3 length: 13 amino acids. Germline V gene sequence: CDR1 ENHRY, CDR2 SYGVKD. The germline V and J ends were trimmed by 6 bases and 6 bases, with 13 bases remaining between them. The CDR3, as DNA: TGTGCCATCAGGCCGGGTCCCGCCGATACGCAGTATTTT. It is translated as CAIRPGPADTQYF.